A selection of T cell receptor beta chains follows, all from one sample in a study of long-term antiretroviral therapy in people with HIV. Assay used: immunoSEQ multiplex PCR; TCRdb lists only in-frame clones, some missing. The sample includes about 29,000 clones, roughly nine tenths of them seen just once. Sample: unsorted PBMCs, taken around 5 years before starting antiretroviral therapy. The receptors come from a man aged 45-65 years with HIV. Both conserved end residues are part of each CDR3. Each record gives: J gene, clone size, D gene, V gene, CDR3 DNA, CDR3 protein. The D gene is left open where the match is weak. Clone size is shown for a subset of rows, as once, few, many or a class of expanded clone.

j_call: TRBJ1-4; clone_size: few; d_call: NA; v_call: TRBV7-8; cdr3_nt: TGTGCCAGCAGCTCATCCCAGGGGATACATGAAAAACTGTTTTTT; cdr3_aa: CASSSSQGIHEKLFF
j_call: TRBJ1-2; clone_size: few; d_call: NA; v_call: TRBV9; cdr3_nt: TGTGCCAGCAGCGCGTCAGGGGTGAGGGGCTACACCTTC; cdr3_aa: CASSASGVRGYTF
j_call: TRBJ2-3; clone_size: once; d_call: TRBD1; v_call: TRBV12-5; cdr3_nt: TGTGCTAGTGGTTTTGGACAGGGGGGAACAGATACGCAGTATTTT; cdr3_aa: CASGFGQGGTDTQYF
j_call: TRBJ2-2; clone_size: NA; d_call: TRBD1; v_call: TRBV29-1; cdr3_nt: TGCAGCGTTCAGGACAGGGGACCTAAAAACGGCGGGGAGCTGTTTTTT; cdr3_aa: CSVQDRGPKNGGELFF
j_call: TRBJ1-6; clone_size: few; d_call: NA; v_call: TRBV19; cdr3_nt: TGTGCCAGTAGTATAGATACAGAATCACCCCTCCACTTT; cdr3_aa: CASSIDTESPLHF
j_call: TRBJ2-5; clone_size: NA; d_call: NA; v_call: TRBV19; cdr3_nt: TGTGCCAGTAGTGAGCAGGTCCGAGAGACCCAGTACTTC; cdr3_aa: CASSEQVRETQYF
j_call: TRBJ2-1; clone_size: NA; d_call: NA; v_call: TRBV4-3; cdr3_nt: TGCGCCAGCAGCCAAGAAGATCCCCAGGGTAGGAATGAGCAGTTCTTC; cdr3_aa: CASSQEDPQGRNEQFF
j_call: TRBJ2-7; clone_size: NA; d_call: NA; v_call: TRBV12-5; cdr3_nt: TGTGCTAGTGGTTTATGGGGAAGCTCCTACGAGCAGTACTTC; cdr3_aa: CASGLWGSSYEQYF
j_call: TRBJ2-1; clone_size: NA; d_call: TRBD2; v_call: TRBV11-1; cdr3_nt: TGTGCCAGCAGCCCGGGACTAGCGGGGGAAGGGGAGCAGTTCTTC; cdr3_aa: CASSPGLAGEGEQFF
j_call: TRBJ1-1; clone_size: NA; d_call: NA; v_call: TRBV7-2; cdr3_nt: TGTGCCAGCAGCCTCCCCGGTGGTGAAGCTTTCTTT; cdr3_aa: CASSLPGGEAFF
j_call: TRBJ2-1; clone_size: NA; d_call: TRBD2; v_call: TRBV5-6; cdr3_nt: TGTGCCAGCAGCTTGGGGCTAGCGGGGATCCGCTCCTACAATGAGCAGTTCTTC; cdr3_aa: CASSLGLAGIRSYNEQFF